These 4 T cell receptor beta chains were sequenced from one sample in a study of blood T cell repertoires in COVID-19. The table came from immunoSEQ multiplex PCR; TCRdb's copy has only in-frame clones and leaves some out. The data contain 200,000 to 300,000 clones, about 80% of them singletons. Sequencing input: peripheral blood. Every receptor here comes from a woman of 80 years or more with acute or convalescent COVID-19.

This sequence joins TRBV11-2 and TRBJ2-1; D is perhaps TRBD2 (6 bases). CDR3 length equals 14 residues. The V gene's germline CDR1 is SGHAT and CDR2 FQNNGV. The ends were cut back, 3 bases at V and 10 bases at J, with 16 bases in the middle. The CDR3: CASSLSRDFLEQFF. The CDR3 DNA reads as TGTGCCAGCAGCTTGTCCCGGGACTTCCTAGAGCAGTTCTTC.

In DNA form, the CDR3 reads TGTGCCACCAGCAGAGAGACAGGATGGGAGACCCAGTACTTC. Amino acids: CATSRETGWETQYF. V is TRBV15 and J is TRBJ2-5, with D possibly matching TRBD1 (6 bases). Germline V gene data show CDR1 as LNHNV and CDR2 as YYDKDF (reference sequence). V was cut by 0 bases and J by 5 bases, with 10 bases left in between. The CDR3 sequence is 14 residues long.

The rearrangement uses TRBV7-2 and TRBJ2-7, with 9 positions matching TRBD1. This CDR3 region has 13 residues. Germline V gene lookup returns CDR1 SGHTA and CDR2 FQGNSA. V was pared by 5 bases and J by 13 bases, with 12 bases of the junction left unmatched. CDR3 sequence reads: CASSGTTGGYHYF. CDR3 bases: TGTGCCAGCAGCGGGACGACAGGGGGTTATCACTACTTC.

This chain connects TRBV19 to TRBJ2-1, with 7 bases aligning to TRBD2. V shed 1 base and J 1 base; nucleotides not matched to a gene: 4. The germline CDR1 and CDR2 sequences are LNHDA and SQIVND (reference sequence). The CDR3 spans 16 residues. The CDR3 loop reads CASSIVLAASYNEQFF. In DNA, the CDR3 is TGTGCCAGTAGTATAGTGCTAGCGGCGTCCTACAATGAGCAGTTCTTC.